This note documents a single T cell receptor beta chain sequence. Germline V gene data show CDR1 as MNHEY and CDR2 as SVGAGI. After removal of 6 bases from V and 6 bases from J, the junction contained 11 bases not matched to a gene. This CDR3 has 14 residues. Participant ages covered roughly 18 to 89 years across approximately 25 US areas. Participants' own reports of clinical history determined their cohort assignment. What the recovered Cohort 3 donors had was two negative PCRs, clearance, or symptom resolution. Methods used by the authors: Reference gene primer amplification in the assay estimated nucleated cell counts. Libraries were prepared by immunoSEQ multiplex PCR; TCRdb keeps only in-frame clonotypes and omits some of them. That table is the source of V, J and clone size, and D and trimming were worked out from the DNA. The table has 150,000 to 250,000 clones, around 87% seen once; the top ten hold more than 2%.

This sample was taken from a study of blood T cell repertoires in COVID-19. The sequencing sample was made of PBMCs or T cells enriched from blood (not recorded which). The source is a woman aged 25-40 years who had recovered from COVID-19. The J gene is TRBJ2-7, the V gene TRBV6-5; 7 bases fit TRBD1. CDR3 protein: CASRQGGPWTEQYF. The CDR3, as DNA: TGTGCCAGCAGACAAGGGGGCCCCTGGACCGAGCAGTACTTC.